Shown below are 22 T cell receptor beta chains from a single sample sequenced in a study of T cells in localized non-small cell lung cancer. Sequencing was performed with immunoSEQ multiplex PCR; in TCRdb, only in-frame clones are kept and a portion is missing. The sample consists of over a thousand clones, around a quarter of them appearing once. This sample comprised lung tumor tissue, obtained before any cancer treatment. These receptors were obtained from a male donor older than 55 with stage III lung adenocarcinoma.

The J gene is TRBJ1-4, the V gene TRBV5-1; 9 bases align to TRBD1. V dropped 3 bases and J dropped 8; count of bases not matched to a gene: 5. This CDR3 is built from 14 residues. CDR1 SGHRS and CDR2 YFSETQ come from the germline V gene. DNA of the CDR3: TGCGCCAGCAGCTGGACAGGGGAGGGAGAAAAACTGTTTTTT. Translated, it gives CASSWTGEGEKLFF. Together with reference TRBV5-1 and TRBJ1-4, the CDR3 gives the full variable domain: KAGVTQTPRYLIKTRGQQVTLSCSPISGHRSVSWYQQTPGQGLQFLFEYFSETQRNKGNFPGRFSGRQFSNSRSEMNVSTLELGDSALYLCASSWTGEGEKLFFGSGTQLSVL.

This clone has a handful of counts. The rearrangement joins TRBV19 to TRBJ1-2, with 7 bases that match TRBD1. J gave up 3 bases and V 6 bases, and 4 bases lay outside the gene matches. Looked up from germline, CDR1 is LNHDA and CDR2 is SQIVND (reference sequence). CDR3 size: 13 residues. CDR3 sequence: CASRGQTDYGYTF. The CDR3 nucleotides read TGTGCCAGTAGGGGACAGACCGACTATGGCTACACCTTC.

This clone was found a few times. The V and J genes are TRBV6-4 and TRBJ1-5; 9 bases map to TRBD1. The CDR3 loop spans 15 amino acids. V was clipped by 7 bases and J by 7 bases; unmatched bases: 11. Looked up from germline, CDR1 is MRHNA and CDR2 is SNTAGT. The CDR3, as DNA: TGTGCCAGCAAACCGGGACAGGGATACAACCAGCCCCAGCATTTT. As protein: CASKPGQGYNQPQHF.

This clone was counted a few times. This chain links TRBV28 with TRBJ1-1, with TRBD1 as a possible D gene (5 bases). CDR1 is MDHEN, CDR2 SYDVKM, per germline. This CDR3 comprises 13 residues. Trimming removed 5 bases from V and 1 base from J, with 8 bases in between. The CDR3 DNA reads TGTGCCAGCAGTCCCGGACAGAACACTGAAGCTTTCTTT. Its protein is CASSPGQNTEAFF.

This clone came up a few times. The CDR3, as DNA: TGTGCCAGCAGTTTTGAGGGGACAGGGGGCTTCAATCAGCCCCAGCATTTT. Its protein is CASSFEGTGGFNQPQHF. The chain links TRBV6-8 to TRBJ1-5; 12 bases match TRBD1. CDR1 is MNHGY and CDR2 is SAAAGT in the germline V gene. The ends lost 4 bases at V and 3 bases at J; junction bases unmatched: 7. There are 17 residues in the CDR3.

The CDR3 DNA reads TGTGCAAGTCGCTTAGTAGAGTTGTTCTTCTATGGCTACACCTTC. Its translation: CASRLVELFFYGYTF. The rearrangement joins TRBV12-2 to TRBJ1-2. TRBV12-2 represents a pseudogene. The CDR3 spans 15 residues.

This clone appeared a few times. The genes are TRBV11-3 and TRBJ2-7, with D perhaps assigned TRBD1 or TRBD2 (5 bases each). This CDR3 comprises 14 residues. CDR1 is SGHNT, CDR2 YENEEA, per germline. With 3 bases removed from V and 3 bases from J, the gap between germline ends came to 12 bases. Here the CDR3 reads CASSLAGAVYEQYF. The CDR3 nucleotides are TGTGCCAGCAGCTTGGCCGGGGCCGTCTACGAGCAGTACTTC.

The rearrangement joins TRBV6-8 to TRBJ1-1; D is unresolved. Trimming shortened V by 10 bases and J by 1 base, and 10 bases separated the two germline ends. This CDR3 has 12 amino acids. The germline CDR1 and CDR2 sequences are MNHGY and SAAAGT. The CDR3: CAIRRENTEAFF. The CDR3 nucleotides are TGTGCCATCAGAAGGGAGAACACTGAAGCTTTCTTT.

The V call is TRBV6-8, the J call TRBJ2-5; possible D gene TRBD1, 6 bases. The CDR3 spans 13 residues. The V and J ends lost 10 bases and 0 bases respectively, with 12 bases between them. Germline lookup yields CDR1 MNHGY and CDR2 SAAAGT. The CDR3 region has the DNA TGTGCCACCCAAAGGGGGTACCAAGAGACCCAGTACTTC. Protein: CATQRGYQETQYF.

This clone was seen a few times. The chain uses TRBV6-8 and TRBJ1-1; D is undetermined. The CDR3 spans 14 residues. The germline V gene has CDR1 MNHGY and CDR2 SAAAGT. Trimming took off 1 base at V and 4 bases at J, with 10 bases between the two ends. CDR3 protein: CASSYLGWGTEAFF. In DNA, the CDR3 is TGTGCCAGCAGTTACTTAGGGTGGGGCACTGAAGCTTTCTTT.

This rearrangement joins TRBV6-8 to TRBJ1-4; 7 bases line up with TRBD1. V lost 10 bases, J lost 8 bases, and 19 bases stayed unmatched. This CDR3 region has 16 residues. Germline CDR1 MNHGY, CDR2 SAAAGT. DNA of the CDR3: TGTGCCATCAGCCCGCGTTATGAGACAGGGAACGAAAAACTGTTTTTT. This translates into CAISPRYETGNEKLFF.

The rearrangement joins TRBV19 to TRBJ1-1; 9 positions agree with TRBD1. V lost 5 bases and J lost 5; bases outside the gene matches: 6. The length of the CDR3 is 14 residues. Germline V gene lookup returns CDR1 LNHDA and CDR2 SQIVND (reference sequence). The CDR3 bases are TGTGCCAGTAGTCCCGGACAGGGGTGGACTGAAGCTTTCTTT. Translated, it gives CASSPGQGWTEAFF.

V usage is TRBV10-2 and J usage is TRBJ2-7, with a weak D call TRBD2 (7 bases). Germline CDR1 and CDR2: WSHSY and SAAADI. CDR3 size: 15 residues. V was pared by 0 bases and J by 5 bases, with 14 bases between. CDR3 nucleotide sequence: TGCGCCAGCAGTGAGTCACCGGGGGGCTTCGACGAGCAGTACTTC. Protein: CASSESPGGFDEQYF.

The table lists this clone with a few counts. The chain couples TRBV9 to TRBJ1-2, with D uncertain. V was trimmed by 5 bases and J by 8 bases, leaving 13 bases between them. The CDR3 has 12 amino acids. Looked up from germline, CDR1 is SGDLS and CDR2 is YYNGEE. The CDR3 region is CASSEEGIGYTF. In DNA form, the CDR3 reads TGTGCCAGCAGTGAAGAAGGGATAGGCTACACCTTC.

This clone was detected only a few times. This chain uses TRBV19 with TRBJ2-2; D call uncertain. The CDR3 runs to 14 residues. Deletions cut 7 bases from V and 4 bases from J, with 13 bases between. From germline, CDR1 is LNHDA and CDR2 SQIVND (reference sequence). The CDR3 nucleotides read TGTGCCAGTACATCCGGGCTGACCACCGGGGAGCTGTTTTTT. Amino acids: CASTSGLTTGELFF.

This rearrangement joins TRBV5-1 to TRBJ2-6; D not certain. The CDR3 runs 19 residues. The germline V and J ends were trimmed by 3 bases and 4 bases, with 23 bases remaining between them. Germline V gene lookup returns CDR1 SGHRS and CDR2 YFSETQ. CDR3 sequence: CASSYLTLPRMTGANVLTF. DNA for the CDR3: TGCGCCAGCAGCTATCTAACATTGCCCCGAATGACCGGGGCCAACGTCCTGACTTTC.

Sample share makes this clone medium-sized. The chain carries TRBV6-8 and TRBJ1-2, with a tentative D call TRBD1 (5 bases). Germline CDR1 and CDR2: MNHGY and SAAAGT. Trimming cost V 8 bases and J 8 bases, with 21 bases left between them. The CDR3 loop spans 14 amino acids. The CDR3 nucleotides read TGTGCCAGCCGGCAAATAGGCGGGGGTCTAGGCTACACCTTC. Translated: CASRQIGGGLGYTF.

V is TRBV11-3 and J is TRBJ2-5; 15 nucleotides match TRBD2. The CDR3 consists of 18 residues. Germline lookup yields CDR1 SGHNT and CDR2 YENEEA. V trimming: 0 bases; J trimming: 5 bases; junction bases outside the gene matches: 7. The DNA for the CDR3 is TGTGCCAGCAGCTTAGAGGGACTAGCGGGGGGTTTACGGGAGACCCAGTACTTC. Protein sequence: CASSLEGLAGGLRETQYF.

The table lists this clone with a count of one. This chain connects TRBV30 to TRBJ2-2; D is possibly TRBD2 (5 bases). The CDR3 runs to 15 residues. V lost 4 bases and J lost 5, with 17 bases in between. In germline, CDR1 is GTSNPN, CDR2 SVGIG (reference sequence). CDR3 sequence: CAWTLHGVTTGELFF. Written as DNA, the CDR3 is TGTGCCTGGACCCTACACGGGGTTACAACCGGGGAGCTGTTTTTT.

This clone was seen only a few times. The chain joins TRBV6-8 to TRBJ1-5; D uncertain. This CDR3 is 12 amino acids long. CDR1 and CDR2 (germline): MNHGY, SAAAGT. Trimming cost V 10 bases and J 7 bases, with 14 bases left between them. The CDR3 region is CATQDGPQPQHF. In DNA form, the CDR3 reads TGTGCCACTCAAGATGGCCCACAGCCCCAGCATTTT.

This clone occurred a few times. The chain uses TRBV15 and TRBJ2-7; tentatively, D is TRBD1 or TRBD2 (6 bases each). Germline CDR1 LNHNV, CDR2 YYDKDF (reference sequence). The length of the CDR3 is 14 residues. V was shortened by 1 base and J by 2 bases, with 9 bases between the two germline ends. CDR3 bases: TGTGCCACCAGCAGAGGGGGGGACACCTACGAGCAGTACTTC. This sequence encodes CATSRGGDTYEQYF.

Only a few counts were recorded for this clone. This sequence joins TRBV6-8 and TRBJ1-1, with unresolved D. Trimming took 10 bases from V and 4 from J, leaving 16 bases between them. Germline loops: CDR1 MNHGY, CDR2 SAAAGT. The CDR3 covers 13 residues. CDR3 residues: CATQGPFGTEAFF. DNA for the CDR3: TGTGCCACACAAGGACCGTTCGGCACTGAAGCTTTCTTT.